The sample holds many counts of the clone carrying this T cell receptor (beta chain). What it binds is not known. TCRdb analysed the RT-PCR reads with MiXCR anew, one entry per CDR3 protein. Seen here are approximately 530,000 distinct CDR3 sequences, 13% observed once, and the top ten hold roughly 13%. The sample belongs to a study of response to subunit inactivated influenza vaccine. The CDR3 extends over 15 amino acids. Looked up from germline, CDR1 is LGHDT and CDR2 is YNNKEL (reference sequence). V lost 5 bases, J lost 2 bases, and 7 bases stayed unmatched. The study's findings and limits: After each seasonal influenza vaccination, few new T cells are recruited, the authors suggested.

The receptor comes from a man aged 45 to 65 who received an inactivated influenza vaccine. The sample here was PBMCs from blood, taken about 40 days after vaccination. V is TRBV3-1 and J is TRBJ2-7; 9 bases fit TRBD2. This CDR3 reads CASSAGLAHTYEQYF. In nucleotides, the CDR3 is TGTGCCAGCAGCGCTGGACTAGCGCACACCTACGAGCAGTACTTC.